Listed below are T cell receptor beta chains from one sample, sequenced in a study of STAT5B mutations in CD4+ large granular lymphocyte leukemia. Assay used: immunoSEQ multiplex PCR; TCRdb lists only in-frame clones, some missing. Among nearly 20,000 clones listed, roughly 80% were seen once. The sequenced sample was CD4+ T cells from blood buffy coats. The receptor source for this set is a human donor in good health. The CDR3 runs from the conserved cysteine through the conserved F or W. D genes are given only for firm matches. Size values are once, few and many counts, or a class for expanded clones, and some rows have none.

D gene	J gene	clone size	V gene	CDR3 protein	CDR3 DNA
.	TRBJ2-7	.	TRBV7-8	CASSLGFPSYEQYF	TGTGCCAGCAGCTTGGGCTTCCCTTCCTACGAGCAGTACTTC
.	TRBJ1-2	.	TRBV14	CASSQGARGSGYTF	TGTGCCAGCAGCCAGGGAGCGAGGGGGAGTGGCTACACCTTC
.	TRBJ1-4	.	TRBV2	CASSQTGFNEKLFF	TGTGCCAGCAGTCAGACAGGTTTTAATGAAAAACTGTTTTTT
TRBD2	TRBJ2-3	once	TRBV19	CASGTSGPRNTQYF	TGTGCCAGTGGGACTAGCGGGCCCCGTAATACGCAGTATTTT
TRBD1	TRBJ2-7	.	TRBV9	CASSGPRQGIDEQYF	TGTGCCAGCAGCGGCCCACGACAGGGGATTGACGAGCAGTACTTC
.	TRBJ2-5	.	TRBV4-1	CASSRAPVETQYF	TGCGCCAGCAGCCGAGCTCCGGTGGAGACCCAGTACTTC
.	TRBJ1-1	.	TRBV29-1	CSVEWAGGAFF	TGCAGCGTTGAATGGGCAGGCGGTGCTTTCTTT
.	TRBJ1-2	.	TRBV27	CASSSNYLGFGYTF	TGTGCCAGCAGTTCCAATTACCTTGGTTTTGGATACACCTTC
TRBD1	TRBJ1-5	once	TRBV9	CASSVGTGGRGQPQHF	TGTGCCAGCAGCGTAGGGACAGGGGGAAGAGGGCAGCCCCAGCATTTT
.	TRBJ1-5	.	TRBV19	CASSIARTINQPQHF	TGTGCCAGTAGTATAGCTAGGACAATAAATCAGCCCCAGCATTTT
.	TRBJ1-5	.	TRBV10-2	CASSEQGGNQPQHF	TGCGCCAGCAGTGAGCAAGGGGGGAATCAGCCCCAGCATTTT
.	TRBJ2-1	.	TRBV19	CASTDDRSGNEQFF	TGTGCCAGTACCGACGACAGGTCGGGCAATGAGCAGTTCTTC
TRBD1	TRBJ1-5	few	TRBV28	CASSRDSNQPQHF	TGTGCCAGCAGTAGGGACAGCAACCAGCCCCAGCATTTT
.	TRBJ2-1	.	TRBV7-2	CASSSRPTGEQFF	TGTGCCAGCAGCTCTCGCCCCACAGGTGAGCAGTTCTTC
.	TRBJ2-7	.	TRBV19	CASHGTGRSYEQYF	TGTGCCAGCCATGGTACAGGGCGTTCCTACGAGCAGTACTTC
.	TRBJ1-3	.	TRBV10-3	CAAGREGNTIYF	TGTGCCGCCGGTAGAGAAGGAAACACCATATATTTT
.	TRBJ2-3	.	TRBV12-5	CASGPGTHQDTQYF	TGTGCTAGTGGCCCAGGGACCCACCAGGATACGCAGTATTTT
.	TRBJ2-3	.	TRBV30	CACRASTDTQYF	TGTGCCTGTCGCGCGAGCACAGATACGCAGTATTTT
TRBD2	TRBJ2-7	.	TRBV2	CASRDLGLDPREQYF	TGTGCCAGCAGGGATCTTGGACTAGACCCCCGGGAGCAGTACTTC
.	TRBJ1-3	.	TRBV19	CASSTGQFGASGNTIYF	TGTGCCAGTAGTACCGGACAGTTTGGGGCCTCTGGAAACACCATATATTTT
TRBD1	TRBJ1-2	.	TRBV6-1	CASRGQGNYGYTF	TGTGCCAGCAGGGGACAGGGGAACTATGGCTACACCTTC
TRBD1	TRBJ1-1	few	TRBV2	CASSNRGYTEAFF	TGTGCCAGCAGTAACAGGGGCTACACTGAAGCTTTCTTT
.	TRBJ1-5	.	TRBV6-1	CASSDHPVLQPQHF	TGTGCCAGCAGTGACCACCCCGTACTGCAGCCCCAGCATTTT
.	TRBJ1-4	.	TRBV10-2	CASSEGPMGRNEKLFF	TGCGCCAGCAGTGAGGGCCCTATGGGACGTAATGAAAAACTGTTTTTT
TRBD2	TRBJ2-5	.	TRBV5-4	CASSSGSLSGRGETQYF	TGTGCCAGCAGCTCCGGTTCTCTTAGCGGGAGAGGAGAGACCCAGTACTTC
.	TRBJ2-6	.	TRBV5-6	CASSPRQGRTGANVLTF	TGTGCCAGCAGCCCCCGGCAGGGGAGAACTGGGGCCAACGTCCTGACTTTC
.	TRBJ1-1	once	TRBV5-6	CASSLPHGAKMNTEAFF	TGTGCCAGCAGCTTGCCTCACGGGGCAAAGATGAACACTGAAGCTTTCTTT
TRBD1	TRBJ1-6	.	TRBV27	CASSSAGTGGGNSPLHF	TGTGCCAGCAGTTCGGCCGGGACAGGGGGCGGGAATTCACCCCTCCACTTT
TRBD1	TRBJ2-7	.	TRBV4-2	CASSPRQGVSYEQYF	TGTGCCAGCAGCCCAAGACAGGGGGTTTCCTACGAGCAGTACTTC
.	TRBJ1-1	once	TRBV7-3	CASSLALPRMNTEAFF	TGTGCCAGCAGCTTAGCCCTTCCGAGAATGAACACTGAAGCTTTCTTT
.	TRBJ1-2	.	TRBV6-6	CASIGSYGYTF	TGTGCCAGCATAGGGTCTTATGGCTACACCTTC
TRBD2	TRBJ2-2	.	TRBV6-6	CASSRSSGREPGELFF	TGTGCCAGCAGTCGGTCTAGCGGGAGGGAACCCGGGGAGCTGTTTTTT
.	TRBJ1-2	.	TRBV7-2	CASSLDYNYGYTF	TGTGCCAGCAGCTTAGATTATAACTATGGCTACACCTTC
.	TRBJ1-1	.	TRBV12-5	CASGPPRGLNTEAFF	TGTGCTAGTGGTCCCCCCCGCGGACTGAACACTGAAGCTTTCTTT
TRBD1	TRBJ1-1	.	TRBV10-3	CAISRGTGVLNTEAFF	TGTGCCATCAGCCGTGGGACAGGGGTGTTGAACACTGAAGCTTTCTTT
.	TRBJ1-5	few	TRBV6-5	CASSYSTGSLQPQHF	TGTGCCAGCAGTTACTCTACAGGGTCTTTGCAGCCCCAGCATTTT
.	TRBJ2-7	once	TRBV7-6	CASSFFPGETSYEQYF	TGTGCCAGCAGCTTTTTCCCAGGGGAAACTTCCTACGAGCAGTACTTC
.	TRBJ2-7	.	TRBV4-2	CASSQDPASFGEQYF	TGTGCCAGCAGCCAAGATCCGGCCTCTTTCGGAGAGCAGTACTTC
.	TRBJ1-1	.	TRBV30	CAWRKKQGSEAFF	TGTGCCTGGAGAAAAAAACAGGGATCCGAAGCTTTCTTT